The clone carrying this T cell receptor beta chain was counted at least ten times. The antigen is unknown. The authors amplified TCR beta CDR3 regions, and they did so from RNA transcripts for repertoire sequencing. Second-round multiplex PCR followed a first-round RT-PCR using HTBI primers. TCRdb itself ran the multiplex PCR reads through MiXCR, one entry per CDR3 protein. Of 400,000 or so distinct CDR3 sequences in the sample, about 16% are singletons; the top ten hold approximately 7%. Looked up from germline, CDR1 is DFQATT and CDR2 is SNEGSKA (reference sequence). The CDR3 spans 14 residues. V shed 0 bases and J 4 bases; nucleotides not matched to a gene: 5. The data stem from a study of Graves' ophthalmopathy and Graves' hyperthyroidism. Study conclusions and caveats: Progression of ophthalmopathy was predicted by the model with roughly 70% sensitivity and roughly 73% specificity.

Being free of ophthalmopathy for 18 months of follow-up defined stable hyperthyroidism. Hyperthyroidism patients, aged 18 to 65, were newly diagnosed, under 2 months' duration. This TCR was recovered from a woman under 30 with stable Graves' hyperthyroidism. V usage is TRBV20-1 and J usage is TRBJ2-7; 8 positions match TRBD2. Sequencing was done on a sample of peripheral blood. The CDR3 loop is CSARDSGDRYEQYF. The CDR3 DNA is TGCAGTGCTAGAGATAGCGGGGATCGGTACGAGCAGTACTTC.